This is a list of T cell receptor beta chains from one sample in a study of blood T cells in healthy people across ages. TCRdb independently ran MiXCR on the 5' RACE reads; one entry per CDR3 protein. The sample includes 650,000 to 800,000 distinct CDR3 sequences, roughly half of them seen just once. Material for sequencing was blood. The receptors derive from an elderly woman in good health. Both conserved end residues are trimmed from each CDR3. Size is stated for part of the rows, as once, few or many counts, or as a class when the clone is expanded.

J,V,size,CDR3
TRBJ2-2,TRBV5-1,-,ASSAETSGELF
TRBJ2-5,TRBV24-1,-,ATSEPPQETQY
TRBJ2-3,TRBV9,many,ASSKSGKLDTQY
TRBJ2-5,TRBV2,many,ASSWTGPETQY
TRBJ2-5,TRBV7-2,many,ASSLRVGTKETQY
TRBJ1-2,TRBV5-1,-,ASSHGTGNEGYGYT
TRBJ1-4,TRBV12-3/TRBV12-4,many,ASSLRTGYEKLF
TRBJ1-5,TRBV12-3/TRBV12-4,-,ASNTGYGPQH
TRBJ2-7,TRBV28,-,ASSPMYTSAEQY
TRBJ2-7,TRBV27,many,ASSFEGGGEQY
TRBJ1-2,TRBV3-1,many,ASSQEAGKSGYT
TRBJ2-3,TRBV10-3,many,AIMDLFTQY
TRBJ1-5,TRBV9,-,ASSAGTGKPQH
TRBJ2-5,TRBV14,many,ASSHPPGLFQETQY
TRBJ1-1,TRBV29-1,many,SVGDRATEAF
TRBJ2-3,TRBV12-3/TRBV12-4,-,ASVGSRIRTDTQY
TRBJ2-5,TRBV20-1,-,SARMETQY
TRBJ1-5,TRBV28,-,ASSGFGQPQH
TRBJ2-1,TRBV7-2,-,AGSMAGTGDYEQF
TRBJ1-6,TRBV6-1,-,ASTGTGNNSPLH
TRBJ1-1,TRBV12-3/TRBV12-4,few,ASSLTELVEAF
TRBJ2-3,TRBV12-3/TRBV12-4,-,ASSLPPGTSGGPLETQY
TRBJ2-1,TRBV11-2,many,ASSLFPSGTLPKINEQF
TRBJ1-1,TRBV10-2,-,ASSIKRGLTEAF
TRBJ1-3,TRBV7-2,-,ASSLRPGGNGNTIY
TRBJ1-1,TRBV5-1,-,ASSSDYPGGTEAF
TRBJ2-7,TRBV7-2,many,ASTHGPYEQY
TRBJ2-1,TRBV6-2/TRBV6-3,-,ASKKSGAVYEQF
TRBJ1-6,TRBV12-3/TRBV12-4,-,ARSFTGRYNSPLH
-,TRBV12-3/TRBV12-4,-,ASSSSQELF
TRBJ2-7,TRBV5-1,-,ASSVTGYSGEQY
TRBJ2-3,TRBV28,-,ASRTGHRTDTQY
-,TRBV11-2,-,ASSPGQVLWYEQY
TRBJ2-1,TRBV6-5,many,ASSDGGINEQF
TRBJ2-1,TRBV5-6,-,ASSSAGDTPYNEQF
TRBJ2-3,TRBV7-9,-,ATGSTDTQY
TRBJ2-3,TRBV20-1,few,SAPSGSRTDTQY
TRBJ2-3,TRBV20-1,few,SAFGTVADTQY
TRBJ2-1,TRBV30,few,AWRVDSSSYNEQF
TRBJ2-7,TRBV3-1,-,ASSQGETYEQY
TRBJ2-3,TRBV4-2,-,ASSQALAGGLEGTQY
TRBJ1-5,TRBV4-1,-,ASSQGFSAGNQPQH
TRBJ2-2,TRBV11-1,few,ASSFPMGLNTGELF
TRBJ2-7,TRBV29-1,-,SVAGAYDSYEQY
TRBJ1-2,TRBV6-6,-,ASSRPSDGYT
TRBJ2-1,TRBV20-1,once,SARGKGWDNEQF
TRBJ2-6,TRBV21-1,many,ARPGANVLT
TRBJ2-3,TRBV25-1,-,ASSEWNWDTQY
TRBJ2-1,TRBV20-1,-,SALSPSGNSYNEQF
TRBJ2-7,TRBV28,many,ASTATEYEQY